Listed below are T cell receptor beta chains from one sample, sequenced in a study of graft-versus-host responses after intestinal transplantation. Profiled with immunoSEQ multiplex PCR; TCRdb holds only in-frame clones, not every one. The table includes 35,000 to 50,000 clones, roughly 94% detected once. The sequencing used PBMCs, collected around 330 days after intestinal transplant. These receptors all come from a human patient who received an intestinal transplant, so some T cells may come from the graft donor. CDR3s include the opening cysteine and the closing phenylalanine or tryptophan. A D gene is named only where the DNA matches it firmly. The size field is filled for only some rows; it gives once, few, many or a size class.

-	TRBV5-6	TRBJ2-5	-	CASKSREGTQYF	TGTGCCAGCAAATCGAGAGAGGGGACCCAGTACTTC
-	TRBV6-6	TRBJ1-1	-	CASSYGGRTEAFF	TGTGCCAGCAGTTACGGAGGCAGGACTGAAGCTTTCTTT
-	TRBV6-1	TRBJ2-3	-	CASSGGSDLQNTQYF	TGTGCCAGCAGTGGTGGATCGGACCTCCAAAATACGCAGTATTTT
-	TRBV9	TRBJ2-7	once	CAPTWPRDHYEQYF	TGTGCCCCGACCTGGCCGCGGGACCACTACGAGCAGTACTTC
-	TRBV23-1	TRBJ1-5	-	CASSQPGRARQPQHF	TGCGCCAGCAGTCAACCGGGGAGGGCTCGCCAGCCCCAGCATTTT
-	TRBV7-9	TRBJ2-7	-	CASSPRPYEQYF	TGTGCCAGCAGCCCACGGCCCTACGAGCAGTACTTC
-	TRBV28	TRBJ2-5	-	CASSFETQYF	TGTGCCAGCAGTTTTGAGACCCAGTACTTC
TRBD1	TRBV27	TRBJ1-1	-	CASSRTRDSARTTQAFF	TGTGCCAGCAGCCGGACCCGGGACAGCGCTAGAACTACCCAAGCTTTCTTT
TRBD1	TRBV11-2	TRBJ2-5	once	CASSSLRDRVSKETQYF	TGTGCCAGCAGCTCTCTCCGGGACAGGGTGTCCAAAGAGACCCAGTACTTC
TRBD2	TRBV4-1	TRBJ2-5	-	CASSPLGGGYQETQYF	TGCGCCAGCAGCCCACTCGGGGGAGGGTACCAAGAGACCCAGTACTTC
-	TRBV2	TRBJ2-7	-	CASSEVSLGEQYF	TGTGCCAGCAGTGAAGTCTCCCTCGGGGAGCAGTACTTC
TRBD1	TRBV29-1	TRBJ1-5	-	CSAGTANQPQHF	TGCAGCGCTGGGACAGCTAATCAGCCCCAGCATTTT
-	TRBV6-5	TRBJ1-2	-	CASSFPGRGYTF	TGTGCCAGCAGTTTTCCGGGTCGTGGCTACACCTTC
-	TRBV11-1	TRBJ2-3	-	CASSSLGDTQYF	TGTGCCAGCAGCTCCCTAGGAGATACGCAGTATTTT
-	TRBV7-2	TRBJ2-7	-	CASSFRSSPHEQYF	TGTGCCAGCAGCTTTAGATCTAGCCCCCACGAGCAGTACTTC
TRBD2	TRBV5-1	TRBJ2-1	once	CASSGTLAGADEQFF	TGCGCCAGCAGCGGGACCCTAGCGGGAGCGGATGAGCAGTTCTTC
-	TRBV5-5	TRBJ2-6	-	CASSLEVSGANVLTF	TGTGCCAGCAGCTTGGAGGTCTCTGGGGCCAACGTCCTGACTTTC
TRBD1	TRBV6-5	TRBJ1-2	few	CASSYSRGQGGYTF	TGTGCCAGCAGTTACTCGCGCGGACAGGGTGGCTACACCTTC